This T cell receptor (beta chain) is drawn from a study of T cells in Graves' hyperthyroidism and ophthalmopathy. The length of the CDR3 is 13 residues. Trimming cost V 5 bases and J 5 bases, with 15 bases left between them. In germline, CDR1 is DFQATT, CDR2 SNEGSKA (reference sequence). TCR beta CDR3 sequences were amplified from RNA transcripts. First-round RT-PCR targeting the TCR CDR3 was performed with the HTBI primer set. TCRdb re-derived calls from the multiplex PCR reads in MiXCR, one entry per CDR3 protein. This table has a few hundred thousand distinct CDR3 sequences, 19% appearing once. This clonotype has ten or more counts. Its antigen is as yet unknown. The study's findings and limits: The model identified upcoming ophthalmopathy a median approximately 6.4 months ahead of onset.

The clonotype comes from a woman younger than 30 with Graves' hyperthyroidism. The chain uses TRBV20-1 and TRBJ2-5; no clear D. Material for sequencing was blood. CDR3 nucleotides: TGCAGTGCTGGGGTTAGTCCTCGCGAGACCCAGTACTTC. This encodes CSAGVSPRETQYF.